This T cell receptor beta chain was identified in a study of human T cells and chemical hapten exposure (dated by TCRdb to about 2021). Background on the whole study: For sensitization, 2% DPC in acetone was applied to a 2 cm by 2 cm area of upper inner arm skin. Patients additionally received weekly therapeutic DPC doses to the scalp throughout the approximately 25-week study period. Patch testing was done on the upper back using Finn chambers containing 0.01% DPC, and results were scored after 6 days according to International Contact Dermatitis Research Group standards. The patient cohort, mostly female, included alopecia areata with under or over 50% scalp involvement, alopecia totalis and alopecia universalis. Libraries were pooled for sequencing, and variation in per-sample TCR yields was attributed mainly to small differences in library volumes within the pool. In alopecia patients, the study followed how the peripheral blood TCR repertoire changed in vivo over primary and secondary sensitization to diphenylcyclopropenone (DPC), a hapten. Patient blood was sampled pre-sensitization (week 0) and at 2, 6 and about 24 weeks after DPC sensitization. For TCR sequencing, blood came from 25 to 35 alopecia patients at anywhere from one to four time points (pre-sensitization, 2, 6 and 24 weeks).

Taken with the paper, the label for time point translates to: patch test 1, 2 weeks after DPC sensitization. This sample's treatment or condition label indicates: therapeutic diphenylcyclopropenone sensitization with weekly scalp DPC. Blood at each patch-test visit was drawn before the patch test was applied. Eligible patients were aged 18 to 70, diagnosed with alopecia, deemed suitable for DPC therapy, and excluded if pregnant. Total RNA was extracted from unfractionated whole blood that had been collected in Tempus Blood RNA tubes. The research as a whole found: Because every patient had alopecia, a presumed autoimmune disease, the patients' immune response might differ from that of healthy individuals. DPC sensitization did not change the number of TCRs with a frequency above 1 in 1000, and there was no evidence of changes in global repertoire structure. Repeated subsampling changed both the strength of the expansion versus patch-test correlation and the threshold at which the correlation became significant. Significantly more large CDR3 similarity clusters were formed by expanded TCRs than by pre-sensitization or healthy control sets, consistent with antigen-driven responses. The number of PT1 expanded TCRs positively correlated with patch test score, significant at thresholds 8, 16 and 32 but not 4.

Germline trimming amounts to 3 bases on V and 2 bases on J, with 11 as the count of junction bases outside the gene matches. The germline V gene (reference sequence) yields WNHNN for CDR1 and SYGVQD for CDR2. There are 17 amino acids in the CDR3, from cysteine to phenylalanine inclusive. Of all the DNA, just the CDR3 is kept, 51 bases in frame from base 1. This clonotype came up a few times. There is no known antigen for this receptor. No much larger clone is present one base from it, and per-base qualities are unavailable. The library relied on RACE. These reads were obtained on a NextSeq 500. During library preparation, unique molecular identifiers were attached to individual cDNA molecules so that TCRs could be counted in a quantitative, reproducible way. For every blood RNA sample, sequencing covered both the TCR alpha and TCR beta chains. Regarding the original processing steps: Samples had a median of about 96,000 TCRs, with a range from about 23,224 to 700,000. The Decombinator software suite was used to annotate the V, J and CDR3 of the TCR reads. For the PS versus PT1 abundance plots, all samples were subsampled to the same number of TCRs (28,000). Expanded TCRs were defined as absent before sensitization and observed at least eight times at the 2-week time point. TCRdb's own reprocessing of the public reads used fastp at Q25 and MiXCR and kept productive beta chains. Each entry is one CDR3 protein sequence, shown with its most common DNA and genes. The V and J calls were determined by TCRdb, not by the authors. The sample table records some 380,000 distinct CDR3 sequences; about 4.4% of these occur just once. The ten largest clones capture under 3% of the sample.

Recombination joined TRBV10-1 with TRBJ2-3, with TRBD2 identical over 7 junction bases. The material was whole blood, obtained in connection with sensitization to the hapten diphenylcyclopropenone (DPC). The sequence derives from a woman aged 45-59 years with alopecia areata. Some clones in this sample may be carry-over from other donors' samples. The nucleotides read TGCGCCAGCAGTGACGGGGGGTACTCCGAGGTCACAGATACGCAGTATTTT. Its coded protein is CASSDGGYSEVTDTQYF.